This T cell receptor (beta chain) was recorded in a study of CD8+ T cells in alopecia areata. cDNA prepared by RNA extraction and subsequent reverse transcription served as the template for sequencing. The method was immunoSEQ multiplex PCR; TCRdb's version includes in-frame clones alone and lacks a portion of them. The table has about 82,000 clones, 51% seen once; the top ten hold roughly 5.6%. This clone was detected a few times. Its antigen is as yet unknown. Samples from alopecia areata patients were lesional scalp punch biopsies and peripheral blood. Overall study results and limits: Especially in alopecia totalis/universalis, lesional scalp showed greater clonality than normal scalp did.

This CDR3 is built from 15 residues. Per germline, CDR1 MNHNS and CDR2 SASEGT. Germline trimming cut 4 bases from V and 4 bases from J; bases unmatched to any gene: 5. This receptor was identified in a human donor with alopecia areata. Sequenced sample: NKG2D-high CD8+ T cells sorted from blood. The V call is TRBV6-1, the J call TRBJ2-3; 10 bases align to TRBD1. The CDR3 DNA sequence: TGTGCCAGCAGTGCTGACAGGGGGCTTGCAGATACGCAGTATTTT. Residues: CASSADRGLADTQYF.